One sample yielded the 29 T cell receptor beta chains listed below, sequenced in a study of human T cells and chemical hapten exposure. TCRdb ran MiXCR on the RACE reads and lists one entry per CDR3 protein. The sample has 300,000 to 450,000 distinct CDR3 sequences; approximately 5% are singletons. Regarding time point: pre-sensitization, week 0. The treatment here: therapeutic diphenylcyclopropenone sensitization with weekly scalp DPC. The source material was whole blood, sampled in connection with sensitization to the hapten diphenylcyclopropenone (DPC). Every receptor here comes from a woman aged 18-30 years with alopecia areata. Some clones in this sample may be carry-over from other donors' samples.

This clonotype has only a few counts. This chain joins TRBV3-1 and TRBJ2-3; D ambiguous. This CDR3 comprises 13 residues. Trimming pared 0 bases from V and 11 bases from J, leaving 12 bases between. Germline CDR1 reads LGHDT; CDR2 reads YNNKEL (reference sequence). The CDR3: CASSQDPAGGQYF. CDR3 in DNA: TGTGCCAGCAGCCAAGATCCGGCTGGTGGGCAGTATTTT.

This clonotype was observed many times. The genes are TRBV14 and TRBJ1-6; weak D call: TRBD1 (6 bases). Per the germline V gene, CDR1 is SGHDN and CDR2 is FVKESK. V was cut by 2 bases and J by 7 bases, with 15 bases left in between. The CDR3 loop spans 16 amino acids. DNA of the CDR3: TGTGCCAGCAGCCAATTACAGGGCCGAGCGAATTCACCCCTCCACTTT. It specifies CASSQLQGRANSPLHF.

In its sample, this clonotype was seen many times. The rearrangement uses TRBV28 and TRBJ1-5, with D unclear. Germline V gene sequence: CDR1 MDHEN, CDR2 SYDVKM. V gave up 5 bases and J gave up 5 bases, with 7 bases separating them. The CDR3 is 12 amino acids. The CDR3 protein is CASSRLYQPQHF. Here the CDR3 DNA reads TGTGCCAGCAGTCGACTCTATCAGCCCCAGCATTTT. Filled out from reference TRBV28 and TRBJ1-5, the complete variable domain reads DVKVTQSSRYLVKRTGEKVFLECVQDMDHENMFWYRQDPGLGLRLIYFSYDVKMKEKGDIPEGYSVSREKKERFSLILESASTNQTSMYLCASSRLYQPQHFGDGTRLSIL.

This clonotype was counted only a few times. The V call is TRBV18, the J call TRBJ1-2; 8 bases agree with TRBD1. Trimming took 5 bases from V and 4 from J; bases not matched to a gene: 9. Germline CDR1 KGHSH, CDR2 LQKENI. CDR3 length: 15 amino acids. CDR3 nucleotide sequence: TGTGCCAGCTCAGCTGGACAGGGCCTCCTCTATGGCTACACCTTC. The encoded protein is CASSAGQGLLYGYTF.

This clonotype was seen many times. The CDR3 loop reads CASSWTPGTDTQYF. CDR3 DNA: TGTGCCAGCAGTTGGACCCCTGGCACAGATACGCAGTATTTT. The chain combines TRBV27 with TRBJ2-3; D ambiguous. V shed 4 bases and J shed 1 base, with 9 bases lying between them. Germline V lookup: CDR1 MNHEY, CDR2 SMNVEV (reference sequence). The CDR3 is 14 amino acids.

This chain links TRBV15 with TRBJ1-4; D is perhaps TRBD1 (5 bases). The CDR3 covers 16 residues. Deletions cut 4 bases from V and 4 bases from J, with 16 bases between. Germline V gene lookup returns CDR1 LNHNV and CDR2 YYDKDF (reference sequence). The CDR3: CATSMGGNRNNEKLFF. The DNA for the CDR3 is TGTGCCACCAGCATGGGGGGGAATAGGAATAATGAAAAACTGTTTTTT.

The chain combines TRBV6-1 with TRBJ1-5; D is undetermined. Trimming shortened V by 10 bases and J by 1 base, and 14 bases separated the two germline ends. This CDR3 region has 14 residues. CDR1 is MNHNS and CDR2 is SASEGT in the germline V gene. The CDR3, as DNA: TGTGCCACCATCCAGGCAAGCAGCAATCAGCCCCAGCATTTT. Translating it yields CATIQASSNQPQHF.

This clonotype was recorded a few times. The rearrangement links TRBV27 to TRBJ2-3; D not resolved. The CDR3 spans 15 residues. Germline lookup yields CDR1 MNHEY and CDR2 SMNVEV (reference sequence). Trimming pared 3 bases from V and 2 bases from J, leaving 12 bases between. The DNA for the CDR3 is TGTGCCAGCAGTTTCCGGACGGATTTCACAGATACGCAGTATTTT. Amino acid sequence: CASSFRTDFTDTQYF.

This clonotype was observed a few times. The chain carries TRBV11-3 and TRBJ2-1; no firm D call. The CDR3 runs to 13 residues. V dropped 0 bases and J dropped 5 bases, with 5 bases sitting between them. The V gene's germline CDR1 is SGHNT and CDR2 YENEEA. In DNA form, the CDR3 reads TGTGCCAGCAGCTTAGAAGCAGACAATGAGCAGTTCTTC. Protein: CASSLEADNEQFF.

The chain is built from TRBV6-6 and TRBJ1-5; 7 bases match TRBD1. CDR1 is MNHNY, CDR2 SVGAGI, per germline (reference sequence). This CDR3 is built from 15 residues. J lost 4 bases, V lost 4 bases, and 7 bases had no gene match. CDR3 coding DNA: TGTGCCAGCAGTTCCCAGACAGGGAATAATCAGCCCCAGCATTTT. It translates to CASSSQTGNNQPQHF.

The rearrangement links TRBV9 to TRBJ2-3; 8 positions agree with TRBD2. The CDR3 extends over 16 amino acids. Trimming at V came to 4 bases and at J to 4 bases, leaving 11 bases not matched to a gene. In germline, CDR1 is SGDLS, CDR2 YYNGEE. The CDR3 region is CASSPALGGAADTQYF. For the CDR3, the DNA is TGTGCCAGCAGCCCCGCGCTCGGGGGGGCCGCAGATACGCAGTATTTT. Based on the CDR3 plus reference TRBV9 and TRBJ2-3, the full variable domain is DSGVTQTPKHLITATGQRVTLRCSPRSGDLSVYWYQQSLDQGLQFLIQYYNGEERAKGNILERFSAQQFPDLHSELNLSSLELGDSALYFCASSPALGGAADTQYFGPGTRLTVL.

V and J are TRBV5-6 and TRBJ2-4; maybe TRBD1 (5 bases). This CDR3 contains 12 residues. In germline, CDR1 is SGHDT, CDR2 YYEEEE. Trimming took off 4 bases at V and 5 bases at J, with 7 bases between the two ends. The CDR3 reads CASSQTENIQYF. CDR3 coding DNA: TGTGCCAGCAGCCAGACAGAAAACATTCAGTACTTC.

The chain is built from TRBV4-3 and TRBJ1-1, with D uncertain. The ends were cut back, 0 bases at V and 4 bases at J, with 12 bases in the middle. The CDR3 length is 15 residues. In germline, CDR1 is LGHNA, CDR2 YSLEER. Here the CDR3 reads CASSQDRVMGTEAFF. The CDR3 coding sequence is TGCGCCAGCAGCCAAGATCGGGTGATGGGCACTGAAGCTTTCTTT.

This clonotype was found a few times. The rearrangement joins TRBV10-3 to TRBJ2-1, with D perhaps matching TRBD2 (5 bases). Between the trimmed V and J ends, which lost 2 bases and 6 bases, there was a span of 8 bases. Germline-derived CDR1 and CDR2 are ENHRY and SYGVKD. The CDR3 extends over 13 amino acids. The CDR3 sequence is CAISEQAGNEQFF. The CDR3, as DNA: TGTGCCATCAGTGAGCAGGCGGGCAATGAGCAGTTCTTC.

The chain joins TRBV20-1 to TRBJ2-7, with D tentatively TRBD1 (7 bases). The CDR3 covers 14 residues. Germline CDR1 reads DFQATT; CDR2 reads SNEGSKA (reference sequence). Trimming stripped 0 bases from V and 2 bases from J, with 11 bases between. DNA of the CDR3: TGCAGTGCTAGAGATGGAGGGGGCCCCTACGAGCAGTACTTC. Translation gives CSARDGGGPYEQYF.

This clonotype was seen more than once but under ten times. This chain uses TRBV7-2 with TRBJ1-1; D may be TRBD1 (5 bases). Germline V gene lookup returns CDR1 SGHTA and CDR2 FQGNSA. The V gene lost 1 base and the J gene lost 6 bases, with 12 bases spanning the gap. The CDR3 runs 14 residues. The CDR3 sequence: CASSLGFGAAEAFF. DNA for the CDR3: TGTGCCAGCAGCTTAGGCTTCGGGGCAGCTGAAGCTTTCTTT.

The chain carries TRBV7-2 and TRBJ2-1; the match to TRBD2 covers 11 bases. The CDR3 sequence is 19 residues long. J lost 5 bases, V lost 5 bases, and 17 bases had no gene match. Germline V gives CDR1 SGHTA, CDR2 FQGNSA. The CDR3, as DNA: TGTGCCAGCAGCCCCTCAAGGATTCCGGGACTAGCGGTTAACAATGAGCAGTTCTTC. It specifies CASSPSRIPGLAVNNEQFF.

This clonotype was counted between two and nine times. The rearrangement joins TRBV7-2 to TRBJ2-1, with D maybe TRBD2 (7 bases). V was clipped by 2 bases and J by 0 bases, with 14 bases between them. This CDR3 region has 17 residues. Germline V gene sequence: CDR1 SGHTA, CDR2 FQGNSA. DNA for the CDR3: TGTGCCAGCAGCTTAAGGCGGGGGCAGAGCTCCTACAATGAGCAGTTCTTC. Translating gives CASSLRRGQSSYNEQFF.

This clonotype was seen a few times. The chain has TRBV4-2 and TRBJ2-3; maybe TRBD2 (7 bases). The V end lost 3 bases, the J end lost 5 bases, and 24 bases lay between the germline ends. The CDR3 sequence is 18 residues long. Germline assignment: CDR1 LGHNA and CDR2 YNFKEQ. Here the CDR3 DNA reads TGTGCCAGCAGCCAGCGATTCCCCGGCGGGGGCCCCCAAGATACGCAGTATTTT. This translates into CASSQRFPGGGPQDTQYF.

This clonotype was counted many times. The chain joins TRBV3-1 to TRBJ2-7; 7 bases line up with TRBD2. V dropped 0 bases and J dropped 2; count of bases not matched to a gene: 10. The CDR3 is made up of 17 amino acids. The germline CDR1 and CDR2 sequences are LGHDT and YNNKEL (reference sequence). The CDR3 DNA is TGTGCCAGCAGCCAAGATCCGTTGAGGGACTATACCTACGAGCAGTACTTC. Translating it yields CASSQDPLRDYTYEQYF.

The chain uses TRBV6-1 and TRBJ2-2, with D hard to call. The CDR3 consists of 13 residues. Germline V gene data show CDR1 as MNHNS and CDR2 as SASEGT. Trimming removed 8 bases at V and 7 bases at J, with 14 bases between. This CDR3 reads CASPESSGGELFF. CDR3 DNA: TGTGCCAGCCCCGAGAGCAGTGGCGGGGAGCTGTTTTTT.

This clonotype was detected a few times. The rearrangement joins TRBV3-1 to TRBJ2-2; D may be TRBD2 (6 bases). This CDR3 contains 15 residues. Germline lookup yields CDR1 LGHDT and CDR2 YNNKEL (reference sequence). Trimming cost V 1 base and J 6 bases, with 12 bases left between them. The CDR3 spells CASSQVNSGAGELFF. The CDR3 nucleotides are TGTGCCAGCAGCCAAGTAAATAGCGGCGCCGGGGAGCTGTTTTTT.

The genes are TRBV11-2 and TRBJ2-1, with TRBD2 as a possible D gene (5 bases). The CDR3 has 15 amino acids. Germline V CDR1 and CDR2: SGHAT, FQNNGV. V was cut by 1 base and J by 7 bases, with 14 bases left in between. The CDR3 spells CASSLGFLPGNEQFF. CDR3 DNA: TGTGCCAGCAGCTTAGGTTTCCTTCCGGGAAATGAGCAGTTCTTC.

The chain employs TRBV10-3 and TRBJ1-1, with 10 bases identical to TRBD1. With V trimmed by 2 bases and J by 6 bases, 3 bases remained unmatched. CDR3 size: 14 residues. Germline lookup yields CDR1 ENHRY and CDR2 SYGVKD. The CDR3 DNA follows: TGTGCCATCAGTGAGCGACAGGGGGCTGCTGAAGCTTTCTTT. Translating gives CAISERQGAAEAFF.

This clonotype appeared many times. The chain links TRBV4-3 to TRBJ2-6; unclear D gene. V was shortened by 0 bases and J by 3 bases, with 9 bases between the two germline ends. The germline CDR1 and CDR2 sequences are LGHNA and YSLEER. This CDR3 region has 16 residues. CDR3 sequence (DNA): TGCGCCAGCAGCCAAGATGTGGGGATTGGGGCCAACGTCCTGACTTTC. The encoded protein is CASSQDVGIGANVLTF.

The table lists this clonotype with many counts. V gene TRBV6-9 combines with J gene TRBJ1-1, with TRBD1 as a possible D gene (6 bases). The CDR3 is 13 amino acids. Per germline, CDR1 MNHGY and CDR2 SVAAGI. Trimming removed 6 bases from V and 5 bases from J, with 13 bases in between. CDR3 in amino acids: CASRPQGGTEAFF. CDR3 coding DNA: TGTGCCAGCAGGCCACAGGGCGGGACTGAAGCTTTCTTT.

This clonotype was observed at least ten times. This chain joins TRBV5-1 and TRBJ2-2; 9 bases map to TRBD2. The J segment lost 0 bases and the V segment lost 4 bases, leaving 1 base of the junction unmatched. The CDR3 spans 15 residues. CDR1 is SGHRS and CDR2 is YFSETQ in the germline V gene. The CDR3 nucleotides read TGCGCCAGCAGCCAGCGGGGGGCGAACACCGGGGAGCTGTTTTTT. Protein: CASSQRGANTGELFF.

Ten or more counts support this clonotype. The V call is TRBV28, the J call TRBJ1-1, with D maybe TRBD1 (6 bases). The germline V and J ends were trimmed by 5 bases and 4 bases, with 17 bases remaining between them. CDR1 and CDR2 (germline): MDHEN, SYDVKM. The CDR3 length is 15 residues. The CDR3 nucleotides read TGTGCCAGCAGTCCCACAGGGTCGGGGGGCACTGAAGCTTTCTTT. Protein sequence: CASSPTGSGGTEAFF.

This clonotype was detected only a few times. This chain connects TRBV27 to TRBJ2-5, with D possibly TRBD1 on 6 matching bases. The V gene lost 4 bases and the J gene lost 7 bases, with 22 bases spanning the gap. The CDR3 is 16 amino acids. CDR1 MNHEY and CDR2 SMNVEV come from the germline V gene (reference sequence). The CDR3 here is CASSSTVQGLLGTQYF. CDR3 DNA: TGTGCCAGCAGTTCCACGGTACAGGGTTTATTGGGGACCCAGTACTTC.